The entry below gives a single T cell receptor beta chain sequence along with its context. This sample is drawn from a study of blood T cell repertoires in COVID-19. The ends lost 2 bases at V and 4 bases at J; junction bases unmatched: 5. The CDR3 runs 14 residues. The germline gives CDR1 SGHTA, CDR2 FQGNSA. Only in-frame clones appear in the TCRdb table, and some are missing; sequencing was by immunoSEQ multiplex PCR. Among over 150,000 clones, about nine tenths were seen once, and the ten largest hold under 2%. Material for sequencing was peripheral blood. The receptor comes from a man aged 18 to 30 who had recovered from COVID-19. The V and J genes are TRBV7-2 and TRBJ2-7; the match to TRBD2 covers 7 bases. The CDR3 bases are TGTGCCAGCAGCTTAAGGACTAGTCAGTACGAGCAGTACTTC. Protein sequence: CASSLRTSQYEQYF.